Below, one T cell receptor beta chain is given with its context. Germline CDR1 is KGHSH and CDR2 is LQKENI. The CDR3 consists of 14 residues. J gave up 4 bases and V 3 bases, and 3 bases lay outside the gene matches. These data originate in a study of blood T cell repertoires in COVID-19. Overall study: COVID-19 samples from acute and convalescent phases originated in the United States, Italy and Spain. T cells, B-cell-depleted T cells, or PBMCs provided the cDNA or gDNA that served as material.

Authors' data handling: Nucleated cell number was recorded as an estimate derived from reference gene primer amplification. TCRdb's copy holds only in-frame clones and misses some; the assay was immunoSEQ multiplex PCR. The V and J calls and clone size were taken over from that table, and D and trimming were inferred from the DNA. The sample consists of about 61,000 clones, 75% to 95% of them appearing once. The gene calls are TRBV18 and TRBJ1-3; 7 nucleotides match TRBD1. The sample consisted of peripheral blood. The clonotype was recovered from a human donor in a cohort sampled during active COVID-19. The CDR3 DNA reads as TGTGCCAGCTCACCGGACAGGACCGGAAACACCATATATTTT. Its protein product is CASSPDRTGNTIYF. The full variable domain, completed using reference TRBV18 and TRBJ1-3, is NAGVMQNPRHLVRRRGQEARLRCSPMKGHSHVYWYRQLPEEGLKFMVYLQKENIIDESGMPKERFSAEFPKEGPSILRIQQVVRGDSAAYFCASSPDRTGNTIYFGEGSWLTVV.